This T cell receptor (beta chain) was identified during a study of blood T cell repertoires in COVID-19. Study overall: Collection of acute and convalescent COVID-19 samples took place in the United States, Italy and Spain. T cells, B-cell-depleted T cells, or PBMCs supplied cDNA or gDNA.

In the case of this clone: Distinct nucleotide sequences in the sample also encode this CDR3.

The CDR3 spans 14 residues. V gave up 0 bases and J gave up 0 bases, with 6 bases separating them. CDR1 is SGHDT and CDR2 is YYEEEE in the germline V gene. In the study's own analysis: Reference gene primer amplification gave estimated nucleated cell counts. Clones were read by immunoSEQ multiplex PCR, and TCRdb kept only the in-frame ones, dropping some. V and J calls and clone size are those listed in that table; D and trimming were worked out from the DNA. The sample holds 270,000 or so clones, 81% seen once. The gene calls are TRBV5-6 and TRBJ1-1, with unresolved D. Sequences were obtained from peripheral blood. This TCR was sampled from a woman aged 55-75 years with active or convalescent COVID-19. CDR3 in DNA: TGTGCCAGCAGCTTGGATCGGGTGAACACTGAAGCTTTCTTT. Encoded protein: CASSLDRVNTEAFF.